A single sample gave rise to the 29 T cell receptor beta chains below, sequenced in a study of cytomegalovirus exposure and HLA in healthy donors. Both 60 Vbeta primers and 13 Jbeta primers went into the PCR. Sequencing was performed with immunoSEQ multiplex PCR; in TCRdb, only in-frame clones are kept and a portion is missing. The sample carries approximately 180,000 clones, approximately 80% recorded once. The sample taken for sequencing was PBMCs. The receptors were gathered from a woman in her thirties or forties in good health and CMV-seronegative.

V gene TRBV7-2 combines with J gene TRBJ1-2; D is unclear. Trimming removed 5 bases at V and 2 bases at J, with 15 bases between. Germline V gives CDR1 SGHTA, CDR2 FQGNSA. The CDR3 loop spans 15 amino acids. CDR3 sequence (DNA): TGTGCCAGCAGCATGAGGGCCGGGAGCAACTATGGCTACACCTTC. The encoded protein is CASSMRAGSNYGYTF.

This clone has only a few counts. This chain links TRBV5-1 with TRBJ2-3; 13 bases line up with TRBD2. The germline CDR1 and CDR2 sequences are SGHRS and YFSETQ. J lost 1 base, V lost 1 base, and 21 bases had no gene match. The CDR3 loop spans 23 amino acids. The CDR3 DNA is TGCGCCAGCAGCTTGTCGGGTCAGGGGCGCGTGACTAGCGGGGGGACTCGCACAGATACGCAGTATTTT. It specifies CASSLSGQGRVTSGGTRTDTQYF.

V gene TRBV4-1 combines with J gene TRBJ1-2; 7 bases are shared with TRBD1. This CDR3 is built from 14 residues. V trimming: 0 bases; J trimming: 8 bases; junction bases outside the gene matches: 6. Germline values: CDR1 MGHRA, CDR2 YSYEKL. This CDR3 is CASSQEEGAGGYTF. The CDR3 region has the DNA TGCGCCAGCAGCCAAGAGGAGGGGGCAGGAGGCTACACCTTC.

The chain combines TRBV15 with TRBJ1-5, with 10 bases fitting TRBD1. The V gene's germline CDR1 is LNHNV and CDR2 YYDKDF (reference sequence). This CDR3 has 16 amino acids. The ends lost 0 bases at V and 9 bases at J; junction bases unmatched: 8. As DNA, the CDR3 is TGTGCCACCAGCAGAGATATCGGGACAGGGGACAGGCCCCAGCATTTT. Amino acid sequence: CATSRDIGTGDRPQHF.

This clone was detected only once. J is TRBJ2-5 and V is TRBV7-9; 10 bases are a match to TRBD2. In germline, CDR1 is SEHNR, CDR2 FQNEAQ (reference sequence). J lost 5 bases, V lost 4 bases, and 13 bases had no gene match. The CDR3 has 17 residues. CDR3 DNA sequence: TGTGCCAGCAGCTCCGAGCGGCTAGCGGGAGCTCGTGAGACCCAGTACTTC. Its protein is CASSSERLAGARETQYF.

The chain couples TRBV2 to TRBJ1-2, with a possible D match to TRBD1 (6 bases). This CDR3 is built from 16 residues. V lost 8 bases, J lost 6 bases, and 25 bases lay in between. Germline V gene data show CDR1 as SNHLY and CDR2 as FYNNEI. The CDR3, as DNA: TGTGCCAGCTCACAGGGTTTCGGGCAGGTATTCCATGGCTACACCTTC. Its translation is CASSQGFGQVFHGYTF.

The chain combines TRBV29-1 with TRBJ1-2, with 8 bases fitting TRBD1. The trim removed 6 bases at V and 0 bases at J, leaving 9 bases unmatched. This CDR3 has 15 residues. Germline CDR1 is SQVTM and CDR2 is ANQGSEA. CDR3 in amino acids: CSVRPGDRSNYGYTF. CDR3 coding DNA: TGCAGCGTCCGCCCGGGGGACAGGTCTAACTATGGCTACACCTTC.

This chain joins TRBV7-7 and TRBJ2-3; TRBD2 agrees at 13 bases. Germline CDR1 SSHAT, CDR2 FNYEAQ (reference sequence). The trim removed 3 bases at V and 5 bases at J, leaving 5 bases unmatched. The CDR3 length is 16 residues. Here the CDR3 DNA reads TGTGCCAGCAGCTTCGGACTAGCGGGAGAACGAGATACGCAGTATTTT. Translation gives CASSFGLAGERDTQYF.

The CDR3: CASSEQGARGNTEAFF. In DNA, the CDR3 is TGTGCCAGCAGTGAACAGGGGGCGCGTGGAAACACTGAAGCTTTCTTT. This chain connects TRBV25-1 to TRBJ1-1; the match to TRBD1 covers 8 bases. The CDR3 is 16 amino acids. V lost 2 bases to trimming and J lost 2 bases; unmatched junction nucleotides: 7. Germline-derived CDR1 and CDR2 are MGHDK and SYGVNS. The entire variable domain, with the rest obtained from reference TRBV25-1 and TRBJ1-1, is as follows: EADIYQTPRYLVIGTGKKITLECSQTMGHDKMYWYQQDPGMELHLIHYSYGVNSTEKGDLSSESTVSRIRTEHFPLTLESARPSHTSQYLCASSEQGARGNTEAFFGQGTRLTVV.

The CDR3 sequence is CASSLVPSGSYEQYF. In DNA form, the CDR3 reads TGTGCCAGCAGCTTAGTCCCTAGCGGTTCCTACGAGCAGTACTTC. This chain uses TRBV5-4 with TRBJ2-7; 7 bases line up with TRBD2. This CDR3 is 15 amino acids long. Germline V gene sequence: CDR1 SGHNT, CDR2 YYREEE (reference sequence). The V and J ends lost 2 bases and 1 base, in that order; junction bases with no gene match: 6.

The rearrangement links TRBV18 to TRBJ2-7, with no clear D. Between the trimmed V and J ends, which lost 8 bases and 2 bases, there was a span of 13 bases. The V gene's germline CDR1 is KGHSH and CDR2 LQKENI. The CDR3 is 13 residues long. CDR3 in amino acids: CASTHPVTYEQYF. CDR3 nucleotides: TGTGCCAGCACCCACCCAGTCACCTACGAGCAGTACTTC. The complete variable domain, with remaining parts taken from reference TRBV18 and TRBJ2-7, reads NAGVMQNPRHLVRRRGQEARLRCSPMKGHSHVYWYRQLPEEGLKFMVYLQKENIIDESGMPKERFSAEFPKEGPSILRIQQVVRGDSAAYFCASTHPVTYEQYFGPGTRLTVT.

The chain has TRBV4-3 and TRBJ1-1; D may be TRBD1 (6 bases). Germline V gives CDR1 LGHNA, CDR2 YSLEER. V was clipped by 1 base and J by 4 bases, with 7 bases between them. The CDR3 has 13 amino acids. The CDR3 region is CASSQVRGTEAFF. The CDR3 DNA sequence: TGCGCCAGCAGCCAAGTCAGGGGCACTGAAGCTTTCTTT.

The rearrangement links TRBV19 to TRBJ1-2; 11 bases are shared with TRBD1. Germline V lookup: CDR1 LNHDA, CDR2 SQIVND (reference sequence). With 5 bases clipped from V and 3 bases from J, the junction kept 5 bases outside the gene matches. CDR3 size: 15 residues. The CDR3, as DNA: TGTGCCAGTAGTCTGCGGACAGGGGGCGACTATGGCTACACCTTC. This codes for CASSLRTGGDYGYTF.

The chain's CDR3 is CASSLGQPQETQYF. The CDR3 DNA is TGTGCCAGCAGCCTGGGACAGCCCCAAGAGACCCAGTACTTC. This chain connects TRBV7-2 to TRBJ2-5, with 7 positions matching TRBD1. The junction had 4 bases not matched to a gene; V was cut back by 5 bases and J by 1 base. This CDR3 is 14 amino acids long. CDR1 is SGHTA, CDR2 FQGNSA, per germline.

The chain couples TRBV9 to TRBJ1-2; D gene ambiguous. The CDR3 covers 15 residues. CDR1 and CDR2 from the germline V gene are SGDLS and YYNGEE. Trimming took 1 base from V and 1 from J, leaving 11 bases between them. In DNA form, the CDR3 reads TGTGCCAGCAGCGTATCACAGACCCTTAACTATGGCTACACCTTC. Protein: CASSVSQTLNYGYTF.

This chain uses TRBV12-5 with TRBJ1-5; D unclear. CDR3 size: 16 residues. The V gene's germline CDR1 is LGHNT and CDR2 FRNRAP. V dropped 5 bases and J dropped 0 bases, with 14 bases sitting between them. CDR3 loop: CASGLDGLYSNQPQHF. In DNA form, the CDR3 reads TGTGCTAGTGGTCTGGACGGTCTATATAGCAATCAGCCCCAGCATTTT.

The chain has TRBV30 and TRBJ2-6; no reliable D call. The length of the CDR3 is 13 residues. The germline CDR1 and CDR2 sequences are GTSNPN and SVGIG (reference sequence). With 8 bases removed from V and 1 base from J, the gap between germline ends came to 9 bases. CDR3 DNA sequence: TGTGCCCACCCGCGATCTGGGGCCAACGTCCTGACTTTC. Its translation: CAHPRSGANVLTF.

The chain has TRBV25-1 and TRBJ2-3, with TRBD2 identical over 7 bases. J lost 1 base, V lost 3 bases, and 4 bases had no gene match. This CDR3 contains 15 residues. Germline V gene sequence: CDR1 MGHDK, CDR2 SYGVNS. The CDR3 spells CASSEGGGGTDTQYF. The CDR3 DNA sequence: TGTGCCAGCAGTGAGGGGGGAGGGGGCACAGATACGCAGTATTTT.

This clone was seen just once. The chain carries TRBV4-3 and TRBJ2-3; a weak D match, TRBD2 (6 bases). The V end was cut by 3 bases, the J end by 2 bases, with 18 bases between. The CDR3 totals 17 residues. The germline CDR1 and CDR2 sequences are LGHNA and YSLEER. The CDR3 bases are TGCGCCAGCAGCCACGGGTCTTCGGGACTGGCCACAGATACGCAGTATTTT. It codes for CASSHGSSGLATDTQYF.

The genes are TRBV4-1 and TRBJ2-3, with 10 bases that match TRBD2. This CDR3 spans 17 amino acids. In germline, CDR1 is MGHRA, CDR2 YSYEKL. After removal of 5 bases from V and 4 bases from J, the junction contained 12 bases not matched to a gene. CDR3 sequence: CASSDSTSGITSDTQYF. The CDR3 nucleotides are TGCGCCAGCAGCGACTCTACTAGCGGGATCACATCAGATACGCAGTATTTT.

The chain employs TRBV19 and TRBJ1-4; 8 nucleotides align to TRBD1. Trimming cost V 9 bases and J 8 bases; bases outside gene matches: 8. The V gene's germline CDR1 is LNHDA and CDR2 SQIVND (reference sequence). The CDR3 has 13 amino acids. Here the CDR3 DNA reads TGTGCCAGCCTAGACAGGGACAGGGAAAAACTGTTTTTT. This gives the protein CASLDRDREKLFF.

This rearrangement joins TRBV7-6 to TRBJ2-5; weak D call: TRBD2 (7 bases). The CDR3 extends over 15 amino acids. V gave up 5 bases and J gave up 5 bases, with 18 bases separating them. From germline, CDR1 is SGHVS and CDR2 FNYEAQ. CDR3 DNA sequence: TGTGCCAGCAGCGCACTCACAGGGACTATTGAGACCCAGTACTTC. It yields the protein CASSALTGTIETQYF.

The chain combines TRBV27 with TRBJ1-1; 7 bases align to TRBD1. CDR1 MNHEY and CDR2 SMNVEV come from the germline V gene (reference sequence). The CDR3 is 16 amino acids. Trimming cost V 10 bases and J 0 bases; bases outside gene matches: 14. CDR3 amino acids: CATARDRSPMNTEAFF. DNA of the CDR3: TGTGCCACCGCTAGGGACAGAAGTCCCATGAACACTGAAGCTTTCTTT.

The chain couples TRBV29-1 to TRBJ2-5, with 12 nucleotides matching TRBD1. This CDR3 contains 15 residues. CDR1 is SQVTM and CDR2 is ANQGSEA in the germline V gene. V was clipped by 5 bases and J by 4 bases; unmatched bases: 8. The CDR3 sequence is CSVLPGQGARETQYF. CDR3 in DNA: TGCAGCGTTCTACCGGGACAGGGGGCTCGAGAGACCCAGTACTTC.

The CDR3 region has the DNA TGTGCCAGCAGTTACTCTCCACTAGGTCGGCAGTACGTC. It yields the protein CASSYSPLGRQYV. The gene calls are TRBV6-5 and TRBJ2-7; tentatively, D is TRBD2 (5 bases). V dropped 0 bases and J dropped 9 bases, with 12 bases sitting between them. CDR1 and CDR2 from the germline V gene are MNHEY and SVGAGI. This CDR3 is built from 13 residues.

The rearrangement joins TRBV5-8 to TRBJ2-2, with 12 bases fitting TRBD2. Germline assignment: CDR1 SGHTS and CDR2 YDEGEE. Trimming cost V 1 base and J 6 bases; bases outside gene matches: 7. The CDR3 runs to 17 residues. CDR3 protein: CASSLTSGRTLAGELFF. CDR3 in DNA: TGTGCCAGCAGCTTGACTAGCGGGAGGACTCTTGCCGGGGAGCTGTTTTTT.

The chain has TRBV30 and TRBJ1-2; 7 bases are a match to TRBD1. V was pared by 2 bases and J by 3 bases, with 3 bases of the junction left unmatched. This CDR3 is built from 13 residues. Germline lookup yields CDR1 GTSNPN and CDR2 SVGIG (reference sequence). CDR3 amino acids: CAWSQTGDYGYTF. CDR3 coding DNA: TGTGCCTGGAGTCAAACAGGGGACTATGGCTACACCTTC.

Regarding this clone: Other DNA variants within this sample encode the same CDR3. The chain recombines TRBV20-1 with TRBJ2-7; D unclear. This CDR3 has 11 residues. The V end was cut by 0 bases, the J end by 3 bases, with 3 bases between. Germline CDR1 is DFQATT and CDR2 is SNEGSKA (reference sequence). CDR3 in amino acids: CSARDSYEQYF. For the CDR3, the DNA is TGCAGTGCTAGAGACAGCTACGAGCAGTACTTC.

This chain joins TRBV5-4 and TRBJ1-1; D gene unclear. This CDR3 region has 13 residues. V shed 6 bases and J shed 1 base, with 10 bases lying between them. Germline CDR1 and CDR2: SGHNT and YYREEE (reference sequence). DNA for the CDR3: TGTGCCAGCACCATGACACAGAACACTGAAGCTTTCTTT. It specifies CASTMTQNTEAFF.